This T cell receptor (beta chain) is drawn from a study of shared clonotypes between healthy human individuals (dated by TCRdb to the early 2020s). About the full investigation: The cohort comprised a couple of women and a few men aged 18 to 49 years. Libraries were prepared and TCR repertoires were sequenced by different laboratories using diverse techniques, in order to increase sequencing depth and limit assay-specific biases. For each donor, CD4 naive and CD4 memory were each given three plates, CD8 naive was given two plates, and CD8 memory was given one plate. Leukapheresis yielded between about 0.9 and 9 billion PBMCs per donor. The study deeply sequenced blood TCR repertoires of five healthy adults to estimate repertoire size and the extent of clonotype sharing between individuals. Paper-wide results and their limitations: Because the study included a small number of donors, the genetic and exposure-history diversity represented was limited. When several donors were compared, the shared fraction of clonotypes was about 5% for naive CD4, around 3.6% for naive CD8, 2.3% for memory CD4, and 0.35% to 0.4% for memory CD8. Sampling was limited to blood, and TCR repertoires in tissue likely differ from TCR repertoires in blood. Rarefaction of sorted-subset datasets indicated incomplete sequencing despite the large sequencing depth. Estimated clonotype richness was generally larger for naive than for memory subsets. Higher generation probabilities were observed for clonotypes shared by all four sorted-subset donors than for non-shared clonotypes. Pairwise subsampling led to the expectation that sequencing depth would affect the degree of clonotype sharing among donors.

About this clone: It has no known antigen specificity. Base quality data are lacking; no much larger clone is found one base away.

The CDR1 and CDR2 encoded by the germline V gene are SGHTA and FQGTGA. The V and J ends are trimmed by 4 bases and 15 bases, leaving 16 bases between them. Measured from the cysteine to the phenylalanine, the CDR3 is 13 residues long. Only the CDR3 DNA is retained, 39 bases long and in frame from the first base. Using the deep immunoSEQ assay, TCR CDR3 regions were amplified from genomic DNA by multiplex PCR. Genomic DNA extracted from each cell subset was distributed evenly over all wells of several immunoSEQ 96-well plates, and each plate served as one replicate. For sorted subsets, each replicate PCR was loaded with roughly 200 ng genomic DNA, equivalent to 30,000 or so T cell genomes. Purified libraries were quantified with a Qubit 3.0 fluorometer, sized on a Bioanalyzer 2100, and re-quantified with the KAPA Library Quantification kit. Every immunoSEQ 96-well plate was sequenced on a separate single-read 150-cycle Illumina NextSeq 550 flow cell. The study's processing was this. Because only junctional sequences without quality scores were contained in the immunoSEQ output, filtering matching that applied to full-length reads could not be performed. To assign V/J genes and CDR3, sequences were annotated using PyIR, a Python wrapper for IgBLAST v1.9, with IMGT germline references. Reads were removed for weak V/J assignments (E-value above 1e-6), missing CDR3, stop codons, out-of-frame junctions, or ambiguous translated residues. A V3J clonotype was defined by an identical inferred V gene, J gene, and CDR3 amino acid sequence. Percentage overlap between repertoires was computed as shared unique clonotypes divided by the size of the smaller repertoire. Three approaches were used to assess repertoire richness: RTK rarefaction, the Chao1 estimator, and Recon v2.1 estimates of unobserved clonotypes. Generation probabilities were computed with OLGA for all TCRbeta clonotypes obtained by the gDNA method from several donors. Here the immuneACCESS table is served through TCRdb, limited to in-frame sequences with V and J called. Missing clones are a known gap in these copies; in checked studies unresolved V genes cover under half, and the rest lacks a known reason. That table furnishes V, J and clone size, whereas the DNA furnished D and trimming. Here the sample has under 2,500,000 clones; approximately 96% occur a single time. The ten most abundant clones make up around 0.13% of the sample.

Healthy HIV-negative adults with no recently reported acute infections or vaccinations were included as donors. Every donor was a Caucasian adult living in Nashville, Tennessee, USA. CD4+ T cells were enriched through magnetic negative selection, after which naive cells were positively selected on CD45RA and the remaining negative fraction served as the memory subset. Blood was obtained by leukapheresis, after which PBMCs were separated by Ficoll-Histopaque density gradient centrifugation and cryopreserved in liquid nitrogen vapor phase. Analytical flow cytometry was used to check the purity and quantity of every magnetically sorted T cell population. From each sorted fraction, genomic DNA was isolated and quantified by UV absorbance on a Nanodrop 2000c.

The sequence links TRBV7-3 to TRBJ1-6; TRBD1 might be the D gene, on 5 matching bases. Specimen: naive CD4+ T cells sorted from blood. This sample's cell subset or site label indicates: CD45RA+ positively selected. The receptor was derived from a man aged 18 to 35 in good health. The CDR3 protein is CASSSAGRTLLHF. At the DNA level, the sequence is TGTGCCAGCAGCTCTGCGGGACGGACTCTCCTCCACTTT.